The following is a T cell receptor beta chain sequence with its context. This sample is drawn from a study of blood T cell repertoires in COVID-19. The table came from immunoSEQ multiplex PCR; TCRdb's copy has only in-frame clones and leaves some out. The top ten hold around 10% of the sample, which has about 290,000 clones, around nine tenths seen once. The CDR3 has 14 amino acids. After removal of 5 bases from V and 8 bases from J, the junction contained 7 bases not matched to a gene. Germline CDR1 reads SNHLY; CDR2 reads FYNNEI. The sample consisted of peripheral blood. The chain combines TRBV2 with TRBJ2-3, with 10 bases aligning to TRBD2. The clonotype was recovered from a woman aged 25-40 years with COVID-19, enrolled during active disease. The CDR3 DNA reads as TGTGCCAGCAGTCCGGATAGCGGGGGGTTTACGCAGTATTTT. Its protein product is CASSPDSGGFTQYF. The full variable domain, rest sourced from reference TRBV2 and TRBJ2-3, is EPEVTQTPSHQVTQMGQEVILRCVPISNHLYFYWYRQILGQKVEFLVSFYNNEISEKSEIFDDQFSVERPDGSNFTLKIRSTKLEDSAMYFCASSPDSGGFTQYFGPGTRLTVL.